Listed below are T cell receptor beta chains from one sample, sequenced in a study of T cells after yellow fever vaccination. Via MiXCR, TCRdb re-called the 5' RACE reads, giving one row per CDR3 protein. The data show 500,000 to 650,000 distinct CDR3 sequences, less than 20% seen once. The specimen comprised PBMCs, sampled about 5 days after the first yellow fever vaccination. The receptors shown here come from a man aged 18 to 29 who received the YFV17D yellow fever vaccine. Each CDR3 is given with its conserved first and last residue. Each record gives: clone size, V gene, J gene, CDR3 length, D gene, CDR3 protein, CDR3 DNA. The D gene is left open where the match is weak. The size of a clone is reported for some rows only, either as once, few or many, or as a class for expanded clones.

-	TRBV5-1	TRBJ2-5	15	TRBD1	CASSLHQGVQETQYF	TGCGCCAGCAGCTTGCACCAGGGGGTCCAAGAGACCCAGTACTTC
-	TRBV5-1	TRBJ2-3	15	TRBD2	CASSWGGKGTDTQYF	TGCGCCAGCAGCTGGGGGGGGAAGGGGACAGATACGCAGTATTTT
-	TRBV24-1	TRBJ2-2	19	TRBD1	CATSARTGEGPVNTGELFF	TGTGCCACCAGTGCCCGGACAGGGGAGGGACCCGTGAACACCGGGGAGCTGTTTTTT
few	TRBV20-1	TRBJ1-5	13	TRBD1	CSAREQGIGPQHF	TGCAGTGCTAGGGAACAGGGGATTGGGCCCCAGCATTTT
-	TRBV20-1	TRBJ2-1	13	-	CSTKGAGLHEQFF	TGCAGTACCAAAGGAGCTGGCCTCCATGAGCAGTTCTTC
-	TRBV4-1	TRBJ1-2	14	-	CASSQETGPYGYTF	TGCGCCAGCAGCCAAGAGACGGGACCTTATGGCTACACCTTC
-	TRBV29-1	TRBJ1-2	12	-	CSVEEGLYGYTF	TGCAGCGTTGAAGAGGGACTATATGGCTACACCTTC
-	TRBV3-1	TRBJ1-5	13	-	CASSQDINQPQHF	TGTGCCAGCAGCCAAGATATTAATCAGCCCCAGCATTTT
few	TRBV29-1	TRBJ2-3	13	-	CSVRAQSTDTQYF	TGCAGCGTTCGCGCACAAAGCACAGATACGCAGTATTTT
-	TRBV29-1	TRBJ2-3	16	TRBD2	CSVEVWGGGASDTQYF	TGCAGCGTTGAGGTTTGGGGCGGGGGGGCGTCAGATACGCAGTATTTT
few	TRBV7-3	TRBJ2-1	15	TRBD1	CASSLDRGQYNEQFF	TGTGCCAGCAGCTTAGACAGGGGGCAATACAATGAGCAGTTCTTC
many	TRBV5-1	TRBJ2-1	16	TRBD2	CASSLPTSGGTREQFF	TGCGCCAGCAGCTTGCCGACTAGCGGGGGGACTCGTGAGCAGTTCTTC
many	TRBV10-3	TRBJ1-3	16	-	CAISEWGRSSGNTIYF	TGTGCCATCAGTGAGTGGGGACGGAGCTCTGGAAACACCATATATTTT
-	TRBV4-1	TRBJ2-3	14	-	CASSPLSATDTQYF	TGCGCCAGCAGCCCTCTATCGGCCACAGATACGCAGTATTTT
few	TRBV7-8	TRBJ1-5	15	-	CASSLAVQSNQPQHF	TGTGCCAGCAGCTTAGCCGTACAGAGCAATCAGCCCCAGCATTTT
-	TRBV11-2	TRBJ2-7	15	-	CASSPTRGRAYEQYF	TGTGCCAGCAGCCCGACGCGAGGCCGCGCCTACGAGCAGTACTTC